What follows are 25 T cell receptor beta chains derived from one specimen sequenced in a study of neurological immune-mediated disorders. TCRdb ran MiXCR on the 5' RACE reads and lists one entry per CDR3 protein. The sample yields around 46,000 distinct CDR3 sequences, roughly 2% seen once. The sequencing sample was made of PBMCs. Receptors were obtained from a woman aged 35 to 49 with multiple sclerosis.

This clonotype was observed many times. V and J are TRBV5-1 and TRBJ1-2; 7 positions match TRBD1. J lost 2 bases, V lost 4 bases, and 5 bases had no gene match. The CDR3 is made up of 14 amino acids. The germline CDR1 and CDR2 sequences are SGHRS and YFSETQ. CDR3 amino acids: CASSPAGQNYGYTF. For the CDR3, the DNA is TGCGCCAGCAGCCCCGCGGGACAGAACTATGGCTACACCTTC.

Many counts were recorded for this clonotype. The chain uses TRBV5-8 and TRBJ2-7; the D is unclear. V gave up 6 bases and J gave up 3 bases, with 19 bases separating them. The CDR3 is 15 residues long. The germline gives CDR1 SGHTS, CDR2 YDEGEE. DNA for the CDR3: TGTGCCAGCATCAAGCCCTTTTATCTAAACTACGAGCAGTACTTC. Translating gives CASIKPFYLNYEQYF.

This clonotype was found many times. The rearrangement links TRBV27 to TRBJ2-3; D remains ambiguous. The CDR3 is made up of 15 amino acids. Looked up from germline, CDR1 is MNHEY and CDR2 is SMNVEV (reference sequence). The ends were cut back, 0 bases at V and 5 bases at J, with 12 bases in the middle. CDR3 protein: CASSLSVPVGDTQYF. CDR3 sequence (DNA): TGTGCCAGCAGTTTATCGGTGCCAGTCGGAGATACGCAGTATTTT.

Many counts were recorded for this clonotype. The CDR3 spells CSADVADTQYF. The DNA of the CDR3 is TGCAGTGCGGACGTCGCAGATACGCAGTATTTT. The chain joins TRBV20-1 to TRBJ2-3, with D unclear. This CDR3 region has 11 residues. Germline CDR1 reads DFQATT; CDR2 reads SNEGSKA (reference sequence). V was trimmed by 6 bases and J by 4 bases, leaving 8 bases between them.

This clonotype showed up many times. CDR3 coding DNA: TGCGCCAGCAGCTTGGGTGGGGCCTCCTACAATGAGCAGTTCTTC. Translating it yields CASSLGGASYNEQFF. J is TRBJ2-1 and V is TRBV5-1, with D tentatively TRBD1 (5 bases). The V end was cut by 0 bases, the J end by 0 bases, with 7 bases between. The length of the CDR3 is 15 residues. Germline CDR1 reads SGHRS; CDR2 reads YFSETQ. Drawing the rest from reference TRBV5-1 and TRBJ2-1, the complete variable domain is KAGVTQTPRYLIKTRGQQVTLSCSPISGHRSVSWYQQTPGQGLQFLFEYFSETQRNKGNFPGRFSGRQFSNSRSEMNVSTLELGDSALYLCASSLGGASYNEQFFGPGTRLTVL.

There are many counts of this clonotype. The CDR3 sequence: CASSLFTGPYNEQFF. In nucleotides, the CDR3 is TGCGCCAGCAGCTTGTTCACAGGCCCTTACAATGAGCAGTTCTTC. The V gene is TRBV5-1, the J gene TRBJ2-1, with a tentative D call TRBD1 (5 bases). V was cut by 1 base and J by 4 bases, with 12 bases left in between. CDR1 and CDR2 (germline): SGHRS, YFSETQ. The CDR3 extends over 15 amino acids.

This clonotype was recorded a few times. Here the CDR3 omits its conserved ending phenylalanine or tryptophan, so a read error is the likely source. This chain's CDR3 is CASSYAGGEQFN. The CDR3, as DNA: TGTGCCAGCAGTTACGCGGGGGGCGAGCAGTTCAAC. The chain is built from TRBV6-6 and TRBJ2-1, with TRBD2 matching 8 bases. The CDR3 runs to 12 residues. CDR1 is MNHNY, CDR2 SVGAGI, per germline (reference sequence). V lost 2 bases to trimming and J lost 10 bases; unmatched junction nucleotides: 1.

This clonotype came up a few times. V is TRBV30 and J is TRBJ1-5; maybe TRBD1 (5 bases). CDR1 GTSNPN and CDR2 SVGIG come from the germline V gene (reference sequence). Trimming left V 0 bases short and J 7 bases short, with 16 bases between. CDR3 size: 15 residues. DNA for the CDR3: TGTGCCTGGAGTGTACCAGGTAGGGGAGGACAGCCCCAGCATTTT. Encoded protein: CAWSVPGRGGQPQHF.

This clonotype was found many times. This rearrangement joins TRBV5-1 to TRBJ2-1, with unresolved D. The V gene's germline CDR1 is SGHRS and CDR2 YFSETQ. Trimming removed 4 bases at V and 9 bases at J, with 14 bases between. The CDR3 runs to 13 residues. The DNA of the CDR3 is TGCGCCAGCAGCCTCGCGCCCGGGTTTGAGCAGTTCTTC. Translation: CASSLAPGFEQFF.

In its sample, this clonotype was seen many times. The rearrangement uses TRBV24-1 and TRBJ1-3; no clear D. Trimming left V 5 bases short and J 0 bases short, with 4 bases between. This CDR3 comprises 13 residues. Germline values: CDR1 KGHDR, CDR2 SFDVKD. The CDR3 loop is CATSASSGNTIYF. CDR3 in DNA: TGTGCCACCAGTGCGAGCTCTGGAAACACCATATATTTT.

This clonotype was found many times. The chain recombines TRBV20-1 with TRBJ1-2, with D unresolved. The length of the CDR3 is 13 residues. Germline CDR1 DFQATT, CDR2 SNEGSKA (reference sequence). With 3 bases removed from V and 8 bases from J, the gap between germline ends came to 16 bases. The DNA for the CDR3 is TGCAGTGCTAGCCCTATCGGGGTCGGGGGCTACACCTTC. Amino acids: CSASPIGVGGYTF.

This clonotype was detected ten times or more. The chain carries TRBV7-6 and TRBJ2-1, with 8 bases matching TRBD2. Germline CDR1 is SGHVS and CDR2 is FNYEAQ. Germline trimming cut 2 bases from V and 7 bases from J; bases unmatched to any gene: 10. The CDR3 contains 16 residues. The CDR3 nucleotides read TGTGCCAGCAGCTTAAGGATACCGGGACTAGAAAATGAGCAGTTCTTC. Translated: CASSLRIPGLENEQFF. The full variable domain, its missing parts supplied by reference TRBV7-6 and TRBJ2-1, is GAGVSQSPRYKVTKRGQDVALRCDPISGHVSLYWYRQALGQGPEFLTYFNYEAQQDKSGLPNDRFSAERPEGSISTLTIQRTEQRDSAMYRCASSLRIPGLENEQFFGPGTRLTVL.

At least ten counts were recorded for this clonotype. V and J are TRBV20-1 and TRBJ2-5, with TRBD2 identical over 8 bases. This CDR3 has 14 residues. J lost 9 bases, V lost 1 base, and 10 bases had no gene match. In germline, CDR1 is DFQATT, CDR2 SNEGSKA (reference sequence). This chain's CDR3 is CSARGAGEGTAQYF. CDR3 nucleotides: TGCAGTGCTAGAGGAGCGGGGGAAGGCACGGCCCAGTACTTC.

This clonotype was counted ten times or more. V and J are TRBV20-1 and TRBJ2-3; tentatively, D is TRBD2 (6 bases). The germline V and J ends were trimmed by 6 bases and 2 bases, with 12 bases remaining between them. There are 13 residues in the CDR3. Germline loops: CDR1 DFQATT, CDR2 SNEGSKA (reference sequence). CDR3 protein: CSAWEAPTDTQYF. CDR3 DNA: TGCAGTGCATGGGAGGCCCCCACAGATACGCAGTATTTT.

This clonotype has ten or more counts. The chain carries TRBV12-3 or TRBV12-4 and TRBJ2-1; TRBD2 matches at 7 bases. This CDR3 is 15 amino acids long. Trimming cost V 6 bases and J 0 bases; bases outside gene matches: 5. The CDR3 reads CASSTTSDSYNEQFF. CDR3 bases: TGTGCCAGCAGCACTACTAGCGACTCCTACAATGAGCAGTTCTTC.

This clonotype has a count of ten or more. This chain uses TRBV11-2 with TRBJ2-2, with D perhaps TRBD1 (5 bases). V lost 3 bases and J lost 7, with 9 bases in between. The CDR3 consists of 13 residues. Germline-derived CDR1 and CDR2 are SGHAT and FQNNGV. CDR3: CASSFRADGELFF. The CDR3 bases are TGTGCCAGCAGCTTCAGGGCGGACGGGGAGCTGTTTTTT.

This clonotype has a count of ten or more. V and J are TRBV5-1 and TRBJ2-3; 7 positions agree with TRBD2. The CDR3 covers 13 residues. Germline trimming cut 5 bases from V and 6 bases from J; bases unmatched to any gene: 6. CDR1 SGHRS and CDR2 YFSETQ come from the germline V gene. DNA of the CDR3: TGCGCCAGCAGGGGGGGGAGAATGGATACGCAGTATTTT. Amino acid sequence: CASRGGRMDTQYF.

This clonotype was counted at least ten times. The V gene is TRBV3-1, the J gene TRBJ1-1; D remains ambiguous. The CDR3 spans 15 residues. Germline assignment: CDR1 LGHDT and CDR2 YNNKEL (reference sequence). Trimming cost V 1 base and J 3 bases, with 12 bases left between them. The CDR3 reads CASSQVPGWYTEAFF. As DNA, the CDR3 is TGTGCCAGCAGCCAAGTACCGGGGTGGTACACTGAAGCTTTCTTT.

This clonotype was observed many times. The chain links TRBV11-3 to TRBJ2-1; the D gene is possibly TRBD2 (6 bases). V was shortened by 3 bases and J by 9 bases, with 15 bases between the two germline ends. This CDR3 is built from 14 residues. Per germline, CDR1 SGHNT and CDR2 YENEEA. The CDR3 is CASSFGGEPREQFF. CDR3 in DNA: TGTGCCAGCAGCTTCGGGGGTGAGCCTCGTGAGCAGTTCTTC. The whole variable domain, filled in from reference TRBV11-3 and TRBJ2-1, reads EAGVVQSPRYKIIEKKQPVAFWCNPISGHNTLYWYLQNLGQGPELLIRYENEEAVDDSQLPKDRFSAERLKGVDSTLKIQPAELGDSAVYLCASSFGGEPREQFFGPGTRLTVL.

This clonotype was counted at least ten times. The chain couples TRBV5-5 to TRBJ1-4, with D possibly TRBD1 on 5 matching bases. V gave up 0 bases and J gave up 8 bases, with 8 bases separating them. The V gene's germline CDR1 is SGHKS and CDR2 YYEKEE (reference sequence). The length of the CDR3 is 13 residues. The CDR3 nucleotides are TGTGCCAGCAGCTTGGAGGAGGGGGAAAAACTGTTTTTT. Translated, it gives CASSLEEGEKLFF.

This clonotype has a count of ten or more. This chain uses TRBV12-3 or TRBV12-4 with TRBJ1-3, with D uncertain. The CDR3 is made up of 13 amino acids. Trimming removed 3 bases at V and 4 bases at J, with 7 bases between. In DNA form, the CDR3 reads TGTGCCAGCAGTTTGAACCAGGGAAACACCATATATTTT. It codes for CASSLNQGNTIYF.

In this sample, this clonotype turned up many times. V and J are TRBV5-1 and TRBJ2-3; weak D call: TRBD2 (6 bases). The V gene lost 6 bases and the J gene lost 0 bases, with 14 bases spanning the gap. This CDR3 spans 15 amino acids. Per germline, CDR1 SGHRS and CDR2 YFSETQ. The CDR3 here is CASNVGAGSTDTQYF. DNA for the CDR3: TGCGCCAGCAACGTAGGGGCGGGGAGCACAGATACGCAGTATTTT.

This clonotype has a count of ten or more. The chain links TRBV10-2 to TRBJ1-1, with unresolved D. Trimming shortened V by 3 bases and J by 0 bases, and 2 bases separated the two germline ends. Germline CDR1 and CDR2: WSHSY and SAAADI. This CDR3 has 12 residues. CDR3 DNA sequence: TGCGCCAGCAGTGACATGAACACTGAAGCTTTCTTT. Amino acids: CASSDMNTEAFF.

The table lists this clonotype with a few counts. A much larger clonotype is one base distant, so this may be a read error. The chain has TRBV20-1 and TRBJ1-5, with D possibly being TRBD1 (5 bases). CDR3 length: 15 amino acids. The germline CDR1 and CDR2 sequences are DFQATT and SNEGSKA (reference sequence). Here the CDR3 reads CSALYAGGDRQHQHF. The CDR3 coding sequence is TGCAGTGCCTTATATGCGGGAGGGGATCGTCAGCACCAGCATTTT.

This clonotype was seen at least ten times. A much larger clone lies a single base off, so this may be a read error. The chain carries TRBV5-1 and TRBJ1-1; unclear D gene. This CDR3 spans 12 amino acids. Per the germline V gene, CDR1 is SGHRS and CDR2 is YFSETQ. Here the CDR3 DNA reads TGCGACAGCAGCTCCCCCGGAGGTGAAGCTTTCTTT. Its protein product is CDSSSPGGEAFF.